The table lists the clone carrying this TCR beta chain with a count of one. Trimming took off 4 bases at V and 6 bases at J, with 15 bases between the two ends. This CDR3 has 14 amino acids. CDR1 SGDLS and CDR2 YYNGEE come from the germline V gene. This record belongs to a study of blood T cell repertoires in COVID-19. At the level of the study: The United States, Italy and Spain were the sources of the acute and convalescent COVID-19 samples. T cells, B-cell-depleted T cells, or PBMCs supplied cDNA or gDNA.

Original data processing: Estimated nucleated cell counts came from reference gene primer amplification. TCRdb's table, derived via immunoSEQ multiplex PCR, lists solely in-frame clones and lacks some. V and J calls plus clone size are reproduced from that table; the DNA served to infer D and trimming. This sample yields some 130,000 clones, of which roughly 80% are seen a single time; over 15% belongs to the top ten. Sample: peripheral blood. The TCR was taken from a woman between 50 and 59 years old with acute or convalescent COVID-19. The gene calls are TRBV9 and TRBJ2-3; perhaps TRBD1 as D (7 bases). Here the CDR3 reads CASSKRQGGDTQYF. CDR3 in DNA: TGTGCCAGCAGCAAGAGGCAGGGGGGCGATACGCAGTATTTT. Full variable domain (outside the CDR3, taken from reference TRBV9 and TRBJ2-3): DSGVTQTPKHLITATGQRVTLRCSPRSGDLSVYWYQQSLDQGLQFLIQYYNGEERAKGNILERFSAQQFPDLHSELNLSSLELGDSALYFCASSKRQGGDTQYFGPGTRLTVL.